Here is one TCR beta chain with its context. The PCR used 60 Vbeta and 13 Jbeta primers. Using immunoSEQ multiplex PCR, the repertoire was profiled, and TCRdb retains in-frame clones only, with some absent. The sample lists roughly 170,000 clones; 75% to 85% were seen once. These data are taken from a study of cytomegalovirus exposure and HLA in healthy donors. Germline-derived CDR1 and CDR2 are MDHEN and SYDVKM. This CDR3 has 17 amino acids. V lost 5 bases, J lost 3 bases, and 23 bases lay in between. The genes are TRBV28 and TRBJ2-7, with D perhaps TRBD2 (7 bases). This TCR came from a female donor in good health and CMV-seronegative. Sequenced sample: PBMCs. CDR3 sequence: CASSPLGGQGGYYEQYF. The CDR3 DNA sequence: TGTGCCAGCAGTCCCCTGGGGGGGCAGGGAGGATACTACGAGCAGTACTTC.